The rows below give T cell receptor beta chains drawn from one sample of a study of cytomegalovirus exposure and HLA in healthy donors. Sequencing was performed with immunoSEQ multiplex PCR; in TCRdb, only in-frame clones are kept and a portion is missing. The table lists tens of thousands of clones. Sequencing was done on a sample of PBMCs. These receptors all come from a woman in her 30s in good health and CMV-seropositive. CDR3s include the opening cysteine and the closing phenylalanine or tryptophan. D genes are given only for firm matches. Part of the rows lack a size; the others show once, few, many or a class for expanded clones.

cdr3_nt	cdr3_aa	clone_size	d_call	v_call	j_call
TGTGCCAGCAGCCAAGGACAGGGGAATCACTACGAGCAGTACTTC	CASSQGQGNHYEQYF	.	TRBD1	TRBV4-2	TRBJ2-7
TGTGCCAGTAGTAGTAGGGGGCGAGGCTACACCTTC	CASSSRGRGYTF	.	TRBD1	TRBV19	TRBJ1-2
TGTGCCAGCAGCTTAGTTGGGGGGGAAAGCTACGAGCAGTACTTC	CASSLVGGESYEQYF	.	TRBD2	TRBV11-2	TRBJ2-7
TGTGCCAGCAGCGTAGCAGGTCAGAACTCCTACAATGAGCAGTTCTTC	CASSVAGQNSYNEQFF	.	.	TRBV9	TRBJ2-1
TGTGCCACCAGCCGGGAGGTGTTGGGCGAGCAGTACTTC	CATSREVLGEQYF	.	TRBD2	TRBV15	TRBJ2-7
TGCGCCAGCAGCCAAGTCGCGACAGGGGAACTGCGTGAGCAGTACTTC	CASSQVATGELREQYF	.	TRBD1	TRBV4-1	TRBJ2-7
TGTGCCTGGACAGGGCCTGGGGATGAGCAGTTCTTC	CAWTGPGDEQFF	.	.	TRBV30	TRBJ2-1
TGTGCCAGCAGCTCCGACGGGGGGCGCGAAAAACTGTTTTTT	CASSSDGGREKLFF	.	.	TRBV2	TRBJ1-4
TGCAGCGTTTTCGGGACTCAAATCACAGATACGCAGTATTTT	CSVFGTQITDTQYF	.	.	TRBV29-1	TRBJ2-3
TGCGCCAGCAGCCACCCCGACAGAGACAATGAGCAGTTCTTC	CASSHPDRDNEQFF	.	.	TRBV4-1	TRBJ2-1
TGCAGCGTTGTTCGTCAGGGGATCCACGAGCAGTACTTC	CSVVRQGIHEQYF	.	.	TRBV29-1	TRBJ2-7
TGCGCCAGCAGCTTAGGACAGGCCAATGAGCAGTTCTTC	CASSLGQANEQFF	.	TRBD1	TRBV5-1	TRBJ2-1
TGTGCCAGCAGCTTAATGTCATACGAGCAGTACTTC	CASSLMSYEQYF	.	.	TRBV7-2	TRBJ2-7
TGTGCCAGCAATCCCGAGACAGGGGGAACTCTAAATCAGCCCCAGCATTTT	CASNPETGGTLNQPQHF	.	TRBD1	TRBV28	TRBJ1-5
TGTGCCAGCGAAGCAAATGGCTACACCTTC	CASEANGYTF	.	.	TRBV25-1	TRBJ1-2
TGTGCCAGCAGCTCACCCCGGGACAGCAGTTCGGGCACTGAAGCTTTCTTT	CASSSPRDSSSGTEAFF	.	TRBD1	TRBV9	TRBJ1-1
TGCGCCAGCAGCCCGGGACTAGCGGGAGGGGCTTACGAGCAGTACTTC	CASSPGLAGGAYEQYF	.	TRBD2	TRBV5-1	TRBJ2-7
TGTGCCAGCTCAGAGCGGGGGGCACAAGAGACCCAGTACTTC	CASSERGAQETQYF	.	TRBD2	TRBV18	TRBJ2-5
TGTGCCAGCAGCTTGGCGGGAGGGTTGAGGGAGACCCAGTACTTC	CASSLAGGLRETQYF	.	TRBD2	TRBV7-9	TRBJ2-5
TGTGCCAGCACCCGGGACAGGGGAACCTACGAGCAGTACTTC	CASTRDRGTYEQYF	.	TRBD1	TRBV2	TRBJ2-7
TGTGCCAGCAGCCAAATCGGGAGCAATTCACCCCTCCACTTT	CASSQIGSNSPLHF	.	.	TRBV4-2	TRBJ1-6
TGTGCCAGCAGTCTACCGGGACAGGGTTGGGAGACCCAGTACTTC	CASSLPGQGWETQYF	.	TRBD1	TRBV28	TRBJ2-5
TGTGCCAGCTCACCACGGGACAGGGAAGGTAATGAGCAGTTCTTC	CASSPRDREGNEQFF	.	TRBD1	TRBV18	TRBJ2-1
TGTGCCAGCAGCCTTGAGGGGACAGGGGGATGGTACGAGCAGTACTTC	CASSLEGTGGWYEQYF	.	TRBD1	TRBV14	TRBJ2-7
TGTGCCAGCAGCGGATCAGCGAACTATGGCTACACCTTC	CASSGSANYGYTF	.	.	TRBV6-1	TRBJ1-2
TGCGCCAGCAGCTTAGACAGCCCCTACGAGCAGTACTTC	CASSLDSPYEQYF	.	.	TRBV5-1	TRBJ2-7
TGTGCCAGCAGCTTCACGGGGGACTACATCTTCGGGGAGCTGTTTTTT	CASSFTGDYIFGELFF	.	TRBD2	TRBV5-6	TRBJ2-2
TGTGCCTGGAGTGTTGGGGGGGTAAACATTCAGTACTTC	CAWSVGGVNIQYF	.	TRBD2	TRBV30	TRBJ2-4
TGTGCCAGCAGTCGACAGGGGGCCGGTCAGCCCCAGCATTTT	CASSRQGAGQPQHF	.	TRBD1	TRBV27	TRBJ1-5
TGTGCCAGCGCTCGAGTTGATGAAAAACTGTTTTTT	CASARVDEKLFF	.	.	TRBV6-1	TRBJ1-4
TGTGCCAGCAGTTTATCTCGGGGGAGCACAGATACGCAGTATTTT	CASSLSRGSTDTQYF	.	.	TRBV27	TRBJ2-3
TGCGCCAGCCCTTACGACAGGTCGGGAGGAAACACCATATATTTT	CASPYDRSGGNTIYF	.	.	TRBV10-1	TRBJ1-3
TGTGCCAGTAGTCTGGACTTCAATGAGCAGTTCTTC	CASSLDFNEQFF	medium-sized	.	TRBV19	TRBJ2-1
TGTGCCAGTAGTATTACAGGGGCCACCGGGGAGCTGTTTTTT	CASSITGATGELFF	.	TRBD1	TRBV19	TRBJ2-2
TGTGCCAGCAGCAAAAGAACAGGGGTCACTGAAGCTTTCTTT	CASSKRTGVTEAFF	.	TRBD1	TRBV11-2	TRBJ1-1
TGTGCCAGCACCCCCGTAGCCTCTGGAAACACCATATATTTT	CASTPVASGNTIYF	.	.	TRBV2	TRBJ1-3
TGTGCTAGCAGCCCCATTACCCTAGCCCCCGACACAGATACGCAGTATTTT	CASSPITLAPDTDTQYF	.	.	TRBV7-7	TRBJ2-3
TGCGCCAGCAGCTTAGGGGACGGGAGGGACGAGCAGTACTTC	CASSLGDGRDEQYF	.	TRBD2	TRBV5-1	TRBJ2-7
TGTGCCAGCAGCCGGGACAGCTTTAGCAATCAGCCCCAGCATTTT	CASSRDSFSNQPQHF	.	TRBD1	TRBV27	TRBJ1-5
TGTGCCAGCAGTGAAGAGGCGGCAGAGGGGCCGGGAGGCTCACCCCTCCACTTT	CASSEEAAEGPGGSPLHF	.	.	TRBV25-1	TRBJ1-6
TGTGCCAGCACGGTTAGCGGAATTTACAATGAGCAGTTCTTC	CASTVSGIYNEQFF	.	.	TRBV6-1	TRBJ2-1
TGTGCCTGGGAGCCGGGACAGGGAGGAATTGGCTATGGCTACACCTTC	CAWEPGQGGIGYGYTF	.	TRBD1	TRBV30	TRBJ1-2
TGTGCCAGCAGCACCCTCTCGAGACGGGGGACTACCTACGAGCAGTACTTC	CASSTLSRRGTTYEQYF	.	TRBD2	TRBV7-2	TRBJ2-7
TGTGCCAGCAGCATTACAGGGGGTAATACCGGGGAGCTGTTTTTT	CASSITGGNTGELFF	.	TRBD1	TRBV5-4	TRBJ2-2
TGTGCCAGCAGCACCTTGACTAGAGGGCCCTCCTACGAGCAGTACTTC	CASSTLTRGPSYEQYF	.	.	TRBV11-3	TRBJ2-7